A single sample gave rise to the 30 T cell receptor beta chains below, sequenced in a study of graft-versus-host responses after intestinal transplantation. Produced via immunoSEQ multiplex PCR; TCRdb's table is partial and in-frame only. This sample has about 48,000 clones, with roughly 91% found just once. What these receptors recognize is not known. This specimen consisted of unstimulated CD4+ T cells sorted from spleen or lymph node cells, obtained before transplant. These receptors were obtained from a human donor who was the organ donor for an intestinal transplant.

The CDR3 loop reads CASTWKGSASYGYTF. The CDR3 DNA follows: TGTGCCAGCACCTGGAAGGGCTCCGCTTCATATGGCTACACCTTC. The chain combines TRBV6-5 with TRBJ1-2; no reliable D call. CDR3 length equals 15 residues. V lost 7 bases and J 5 bases, leaving 20 bases between the germline ends. Germline V gene lookup returns CDR1 MNHEY and CDR2 SVGAGI.

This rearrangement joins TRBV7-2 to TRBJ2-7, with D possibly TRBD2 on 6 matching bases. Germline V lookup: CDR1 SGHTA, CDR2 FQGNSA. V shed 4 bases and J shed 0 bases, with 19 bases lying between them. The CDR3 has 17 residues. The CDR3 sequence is CASSSLPWGGASYEQYF. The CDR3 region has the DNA TGTGCCAGCAGCTCTCTCCCTTGGGGCGGGGCCTCCTACGAGCAGTACTTC. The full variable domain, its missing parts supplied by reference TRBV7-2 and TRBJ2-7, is GAGVSQSPSNKVTEKGKDVELRCDPISGHTALYWYRQSLGQGLEFLIYFQGNSAPDKSGLPSDRFSAERTGGSVSTLTIQRTQQEDSAVYLCASSSLPWGGASYEQYFGPGTRLTVT.

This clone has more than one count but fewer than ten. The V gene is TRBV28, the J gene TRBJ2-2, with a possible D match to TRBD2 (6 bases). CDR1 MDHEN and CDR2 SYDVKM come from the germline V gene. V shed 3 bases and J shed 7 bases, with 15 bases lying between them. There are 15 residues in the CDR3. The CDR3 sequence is CASSFWGEGHGELFF. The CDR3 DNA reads TGTGCCAGCAGTTTCTGGGGGGAAGGTCACGGGGAGCTGTTTTTT.

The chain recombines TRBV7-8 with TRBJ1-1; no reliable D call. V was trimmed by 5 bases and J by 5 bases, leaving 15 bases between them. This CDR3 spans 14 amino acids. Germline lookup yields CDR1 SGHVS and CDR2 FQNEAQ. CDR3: CASSPTPGQTEAFF. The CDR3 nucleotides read TGTGCCAGCAGCCCGACCCCGGGTCAGACTGAAGCTTTCTTT.

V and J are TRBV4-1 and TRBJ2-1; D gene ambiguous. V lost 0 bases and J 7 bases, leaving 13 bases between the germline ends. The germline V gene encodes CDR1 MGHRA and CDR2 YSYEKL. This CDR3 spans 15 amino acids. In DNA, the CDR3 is TGCGCCAGCAGCCAAGACCTCAATATTGGGAATGAGCAGTTCTTC. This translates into CASSQDLNIGNEQFF.

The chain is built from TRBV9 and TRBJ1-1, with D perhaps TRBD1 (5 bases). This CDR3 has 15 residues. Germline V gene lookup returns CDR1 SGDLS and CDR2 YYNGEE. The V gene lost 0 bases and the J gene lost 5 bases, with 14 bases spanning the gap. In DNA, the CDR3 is TGTGCCAGCAGCGTAGATTGGGGGAGTCGGACTGAAGCTTTCTTT. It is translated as CASSVDWGSRTEAFF.

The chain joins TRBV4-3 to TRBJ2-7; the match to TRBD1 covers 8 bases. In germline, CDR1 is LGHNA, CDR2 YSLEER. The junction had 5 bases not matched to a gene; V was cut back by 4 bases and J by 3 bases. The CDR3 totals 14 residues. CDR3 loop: CASSLRQGCYEQYF. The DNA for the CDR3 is TGCGCCAGCAGCCTTAGACAGGGGTGCTACGAGCAGTACTTC.

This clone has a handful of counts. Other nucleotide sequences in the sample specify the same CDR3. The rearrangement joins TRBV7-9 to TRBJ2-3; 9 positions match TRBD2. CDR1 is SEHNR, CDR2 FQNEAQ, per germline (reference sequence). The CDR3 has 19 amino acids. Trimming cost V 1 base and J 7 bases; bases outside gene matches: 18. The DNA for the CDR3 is TGTGCCAGCAGCTTAGACGGTCGAGGGGCAGGCGGGAGGGCAAATACGCAGTATTTT. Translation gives CASSLDGRGAGGRANTQYF.

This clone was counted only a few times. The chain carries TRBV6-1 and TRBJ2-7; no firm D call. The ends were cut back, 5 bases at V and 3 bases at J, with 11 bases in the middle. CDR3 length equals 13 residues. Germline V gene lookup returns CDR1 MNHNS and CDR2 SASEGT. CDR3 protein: CASSSLVLYEQYF. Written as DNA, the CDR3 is TGTGCCAGCAGTTCCTTGGTTCTCTACGAGCAGTACTTC.

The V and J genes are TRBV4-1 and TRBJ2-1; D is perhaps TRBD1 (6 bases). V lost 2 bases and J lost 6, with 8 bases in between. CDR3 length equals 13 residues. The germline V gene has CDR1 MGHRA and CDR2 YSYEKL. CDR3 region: CASSQLQGNEQFF. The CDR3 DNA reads TGCGCCAGCAGCCAATTACAGGGCAATGAGCAGTTCTTC.

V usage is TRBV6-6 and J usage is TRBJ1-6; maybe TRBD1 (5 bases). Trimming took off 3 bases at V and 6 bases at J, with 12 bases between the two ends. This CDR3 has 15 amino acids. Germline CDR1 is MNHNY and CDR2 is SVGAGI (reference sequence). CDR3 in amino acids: CASSYETESNSPLHF. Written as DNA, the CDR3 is TGTGCCAGCAGTTATGAGACAGAGTCTAATTCACCCCTCCACTTT.

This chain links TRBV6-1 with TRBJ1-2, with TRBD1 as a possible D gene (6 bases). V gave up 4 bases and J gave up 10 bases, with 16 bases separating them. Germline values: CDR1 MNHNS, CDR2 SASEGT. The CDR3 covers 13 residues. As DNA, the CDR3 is TGTGCCAGCAGTGTGTCACAGGGTCGTGACTACACCTTC. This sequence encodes CASSVSQGRDYTF.

The CDR3, as DNA: TGTGCCAGCAGCAGCCCCGGGACAGGGGCATACAATGAGCAGTTCTTC. The encoded protein is CASSSPGTGAYNEQFF. V is TRBV28 and J is TRBJ2-1; 10 bases agree with TRBD1. There are 16 residues in the CDR3. Germline values: CDR1 MDHEN, CDR2 SYDVKM. The ends lost 6 bases at V and 4 bases at J; junction bases unmatched: 9.

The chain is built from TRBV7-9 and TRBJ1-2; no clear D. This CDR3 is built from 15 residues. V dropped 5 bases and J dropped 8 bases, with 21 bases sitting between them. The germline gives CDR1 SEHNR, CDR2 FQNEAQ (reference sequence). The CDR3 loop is CASSATHSVAYGYTF. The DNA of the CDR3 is TGTGCCAGCAGCGCCACTCACAGTGTTGCCTACGGCTACACCTTC.

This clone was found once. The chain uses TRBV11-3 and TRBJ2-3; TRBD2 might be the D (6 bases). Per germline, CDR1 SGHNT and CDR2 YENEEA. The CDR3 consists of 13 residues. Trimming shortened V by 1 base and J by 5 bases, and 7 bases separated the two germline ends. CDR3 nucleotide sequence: TGTGCCAGCAGCTTAGGAGCGGGAGATACGCAGTATTTT. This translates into CASSLGAGDTQYF.

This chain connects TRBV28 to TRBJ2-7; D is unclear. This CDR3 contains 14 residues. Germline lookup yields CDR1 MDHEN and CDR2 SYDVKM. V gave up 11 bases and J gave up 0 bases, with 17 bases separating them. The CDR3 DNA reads TGTGCCGGCTCTACGGGCTATAGCTCCTACGAGCAGTACTTC. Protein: CAGSTGYSSYEQYF.

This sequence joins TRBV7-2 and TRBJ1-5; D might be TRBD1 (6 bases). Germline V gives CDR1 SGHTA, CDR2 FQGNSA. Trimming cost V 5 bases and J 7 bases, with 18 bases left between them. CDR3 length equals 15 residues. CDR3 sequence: CASSQTLDSGQPQHF. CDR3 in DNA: TGTGCCAGCAGCCAAACCCTGGACAGTGGGCAGCCCCAGCATTTT.

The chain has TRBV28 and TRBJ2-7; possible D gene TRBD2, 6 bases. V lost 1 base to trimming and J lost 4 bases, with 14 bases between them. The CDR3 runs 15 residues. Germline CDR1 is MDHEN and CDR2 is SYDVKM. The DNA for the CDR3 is TGTGCCAGCAGTTTATCAGGGACTCATGAGTACGAGCAGTACTTC. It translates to CASSLSGTHEYEQYF.

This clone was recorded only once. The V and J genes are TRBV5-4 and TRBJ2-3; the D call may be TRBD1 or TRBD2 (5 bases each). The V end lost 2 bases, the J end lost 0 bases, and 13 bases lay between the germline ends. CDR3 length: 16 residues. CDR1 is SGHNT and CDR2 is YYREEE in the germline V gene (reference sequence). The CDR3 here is CASSFGASRSTDTQYF. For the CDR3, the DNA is TGTGCCAGCAGCTTCGGGGCTAGCCGAAGCACAGATACGCAGTATTTT.

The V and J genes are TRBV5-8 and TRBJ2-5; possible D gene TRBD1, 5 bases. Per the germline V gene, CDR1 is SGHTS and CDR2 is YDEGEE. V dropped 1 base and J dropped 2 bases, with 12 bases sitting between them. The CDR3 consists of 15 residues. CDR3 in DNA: TGTGCCAGCAGCTTGTTTGGCAGGGAACAAGAGACCCAGTACTTC. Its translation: CASSLFGREQETQYF.

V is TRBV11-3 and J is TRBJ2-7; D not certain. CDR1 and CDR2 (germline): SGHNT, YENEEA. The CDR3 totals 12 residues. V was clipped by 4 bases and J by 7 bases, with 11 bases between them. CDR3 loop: CASSSEVGEQYF. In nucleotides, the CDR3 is TGTGCCAGCAGCTCAGAGGTGGGGGAGCAGTACTTC. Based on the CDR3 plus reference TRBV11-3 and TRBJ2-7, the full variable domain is EAGVVQSPRYKIIEKKQPVAFWCNPISGHNTLYWYLQNLGQGPELLIRYENEEAVDDSQLPKDRFSAERLKGVDSTLKIQPAELGDSAVYLCASSSEVGEQYFGPGTRLTVT.

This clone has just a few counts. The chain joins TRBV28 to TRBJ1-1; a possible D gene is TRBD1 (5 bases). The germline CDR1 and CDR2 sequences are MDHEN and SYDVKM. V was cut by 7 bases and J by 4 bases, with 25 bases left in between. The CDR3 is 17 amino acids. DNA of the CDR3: TGTGCCAGCACCGTTTGGGGATCCCAGGGTGTTCGCACTGAAGCTTTCTTT. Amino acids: CASTVWGSQGVRTEAFF.

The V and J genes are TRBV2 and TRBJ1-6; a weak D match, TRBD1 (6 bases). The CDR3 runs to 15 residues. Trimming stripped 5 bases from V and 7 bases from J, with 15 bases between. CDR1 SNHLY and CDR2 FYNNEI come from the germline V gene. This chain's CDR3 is CASSPWTARNSPLHF. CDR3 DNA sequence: TGTGCCAGCAGTCCTTGGACAGCCAGAAATTCACCCCTCCACTTT.

DNA for the CDR3: TGTGCCAGCAGCAGGACAGGGGGCCTAGGTGGGGCCAACGTCCTGACTTTC. Amino acids: CASSRTGGLGGANVLTF. The chain carries TRBV28 and TRBJ2-6, with 11 nucleotides matching TRBD1. Germline loops: CDR1 MDHEN, CDR2 SYDVKM. V dropped 6 bases and J dropped 3; count of bases not matched to a gene: 7. The CDR3 runs to 17 residues.

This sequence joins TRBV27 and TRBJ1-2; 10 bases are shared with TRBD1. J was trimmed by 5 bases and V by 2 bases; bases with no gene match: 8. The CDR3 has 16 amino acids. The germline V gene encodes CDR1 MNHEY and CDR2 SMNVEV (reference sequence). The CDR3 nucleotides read TGTGCCAGCAGTTTAGTCCCCCAGGGACAGGGGTATGGCTACACCTTC. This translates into CASSLVPQGQGYGYTF.

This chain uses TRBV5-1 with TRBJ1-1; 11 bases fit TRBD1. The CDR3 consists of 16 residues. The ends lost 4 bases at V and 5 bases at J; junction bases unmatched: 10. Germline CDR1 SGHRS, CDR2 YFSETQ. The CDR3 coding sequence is TGCGCCAGCAGCGGGGACAGGGGGGGTCCCGTGACTGAAGCTTTCTTT. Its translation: CASSGDRGGPVTEAFF.

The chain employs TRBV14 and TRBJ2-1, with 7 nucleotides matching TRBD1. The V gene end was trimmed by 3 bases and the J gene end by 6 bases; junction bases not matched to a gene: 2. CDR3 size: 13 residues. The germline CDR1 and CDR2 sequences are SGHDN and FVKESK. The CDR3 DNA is TGTGCCAGCAGCCACGCAGGGGGCAATGAGCAGTTCTTC. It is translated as CASSHAGGNEQFF.

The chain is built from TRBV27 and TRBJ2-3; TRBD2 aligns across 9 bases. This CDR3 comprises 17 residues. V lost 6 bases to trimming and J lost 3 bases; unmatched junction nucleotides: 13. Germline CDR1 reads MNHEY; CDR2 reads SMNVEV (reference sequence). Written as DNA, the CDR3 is TGTGCCAGCAGCCTAGGGTATAGCGGGAGAAGTACAGATACGCAGTATTTT. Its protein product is CASSLGYSGRSTDTQYF.

In DNA, the CDR3 is TGTGCCAGCAGTTTAACAGGGGGCAATCAGCCCCAGCATTTT. It specifies CASSLTGGNQPQHF. J is TRBJ1-5 and V is TRBV28; 7 nucleotides line up with TRBD1. CDR1 and CDR2 from the germline V gene are MDHEN and SYDVKM. J was trimmed by 2 bases and V by 2 bases; bases with no gene match: 0. CDR3 length equals 14 residues.

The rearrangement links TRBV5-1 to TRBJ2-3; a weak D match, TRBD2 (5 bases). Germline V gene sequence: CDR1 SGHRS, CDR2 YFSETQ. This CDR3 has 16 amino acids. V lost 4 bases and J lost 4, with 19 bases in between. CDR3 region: CASSRITGTEADTQYF. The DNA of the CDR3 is TGCGCCAGCAGCAGGATAACGGGAACCGAGGCAGATACGCAGTATTTT. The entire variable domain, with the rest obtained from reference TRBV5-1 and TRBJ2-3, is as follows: KAGVTQTPRYLIKTRGQQVTLSCSPISGHRSVSWYQQTPGQGLQFLFEYFSETQRNKGNFPGRFSGRQFSNSRSEMNVSTLELGDSALYLCASSRITGTEADTQYFGPGTRLTVL.